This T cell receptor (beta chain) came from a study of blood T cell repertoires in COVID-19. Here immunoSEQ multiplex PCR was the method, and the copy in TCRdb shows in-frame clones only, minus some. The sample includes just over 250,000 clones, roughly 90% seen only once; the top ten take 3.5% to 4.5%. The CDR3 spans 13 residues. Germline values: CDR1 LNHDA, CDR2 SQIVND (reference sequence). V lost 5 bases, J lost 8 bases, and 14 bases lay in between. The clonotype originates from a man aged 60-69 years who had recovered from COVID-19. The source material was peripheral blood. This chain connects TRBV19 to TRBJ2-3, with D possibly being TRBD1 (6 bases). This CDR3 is CASSVRTEATQYF. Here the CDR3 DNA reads TGTGCCAGTAGTGTTCGGACAGAGGCTACGCAGTATTTT.